A single TCR beta chain is shown here with its context. The antigen is not known. These data originate in a study of cytomegalovirus exposure and HLA in healthy donors. V gave up 4 bases and J gave up 0 bases, with 13 bases separating them. The CDR3 contains 16 residues. Germline CDR1 reads SEHNR; CDR2 reads FQNEAQ (reference sequence). The PCR used 60 Vbeta and 13 Jbeta primers. Assay: immunoSEQ multiplex PCR; the TCRdb copy retains only in-frame clones and omits some. Here the sample spans almost 200,000 clones, around 79% being singletons. Findings and caveats of the study: Later work associated roughly 17,000 TCR beta sequences with HLA alleles at 0.05 false discovery rate.

The sample taken for sequencing was PBMCs. This rearrangement joins TRBV7-9 to TRBJ2-1; tentatively, D is TRBD1 (5 bases). This receptor was obtained from a male donor in good health and CMV-seropositive. The CDR3 protein is CASSSDSESSYNEQFF. For the CDR3, the DNA is TGTGCCAGCAGCTCAGACAGCGAGTCCTCCTACAATGAGCAGTTCTTC.